Listed below are T cell receptor beta chains from one sample, sequenced in a study of blood T cell repertoires in COVID-19. Profiled with immunoSEQ multiplex PCR; TCRdb holds only in-frame clones, not every one. This table holds about 64,000 clones, 88% found once. Sequencing used peripheral blood. The origin of the receptors is a woman aged 60-75 years with COVID-19, enrolled during active disease. Each CDR3 is given with its conserved first and last residue. The D gene is left open where the match is weak. Size is stated for part of the rows, as once, few or many counts, or as a class when the clone is expanded.

>TRBV2|NA|TRBJ2-1|NA
CASSEVREDNEQFF
TGTGCCAGCAGTGAAGTAAGAGAAGACAATGAGCAGTTCTTC
>TRBV10-3|TRBD1|TRBJ1-6|NA
CAIQGALNSPLHF
TGTGCCATCCAGGGGGCCCTAAATTCACCCCTCCACTTT
>TRBV7-9|NA|TRBJ2-2|NA
CASSSSTGNTGELFF
TGTGCCAGCAGCTCCTCGACAGGGAACACCGGGGAGCTGTTTTTT
>TRBV3-1/TRBV3-2|NA|TRBJ1-3|NA
CASAVLCAPGNTIYF
TGTGCCAGCGCGGTTTTGTGCGCTCCTGGAAACACCATATATTTT
>TRBV13|TRBD1|TRBJ2-3|NA
CASQGQGRLNPLTDTQYF
TGTGCCAGCCAGGGACAGGGAAGACTTAACCCCTTGACAGATACGCAGTATTTT
>TRBV2|TRBD2|TRBJ2-1|NA
CASSEDPSGGSYNEQFF
TGTGCCAGCAGTGAAGACCCTAGCGGGGGATCCTACAATGAGCAGTTCTTC
>TRBV28|TRBD1|TRBJ1-2|NA
CASRGPDGQGAFYGYTF
TGTGCCAGCAGGGGCCCGGATGGGCAGGGGGCCTTCTATGGCTACACCTTC
>TRBV6-4|NA|TRBJ2-2|NA
CASRRGADTGELFF
TGTGCCAGCAGACGGGGGGCCGATACCGGGGAGCTGTTTTTT
>TRBV7-2|NA|TRBJ1-2|NA
CASSFDSNYGYTF
TGTGCCAGCAGCTTCGACAGCAACTATGGCTACACCTTC
>TRBV3-1/TRBV3-2|TRBD2|TRBJ2-7|NA
CASSLAGGHHEQYF
TGTGCCAGCAGCCTAGCGGGGGGGCACCACGAGCAGTACTTC
>TRBV9|TRBD2|TRBJ2-7|NA
CASSPRDYISYEQYF
TGTGCCAGCAGCCCCCGGGACTACATCTCCTACGAGCAGTACTTC
>TRBV6-2/TRBV6-3|NA|TRBJ1-5|NA
CASSPQGHSNQPQHF
TGTGCCAGCAGTCCGCAGGGTCACAGCAATCAGCCCCAGCATTTT
>TRBV30|NA|TRBJ1-5|NA
CAWSLGTNQPQHF
TGTGCCTGGAGTCTAGGTACCAATCAGCCCCAGCATTTT
>TRBV3-1/TRBV3-2|TRBD1|TRBJ1-5|NA
CASSRGQGALSQPQHF
TGTGCCAGCAGCCGCGGACAGGGGGCGCTCAGTCAGCCCCAGCATTTT
>TRBV19|NA|TRBJ1-1|NA
CASSIYNTEAFF
TGTGCCAGTAGTATCTACAACACTGAAGCTTTCTTT
>TRBV20-1|NA|TRBJ1-1|NA
CSAESPTVAFF
TGCAGTGCCGAAAGTCCAACGGTAGCTTTCTTT
>TRBV7-9|NA|TRBJ1-1|NA
CASSLGEGSTEAFF
TGTGCCAGCAGCTTAGGGGAGGGGAGCACTGAAGCTTTCTTT
>TRBV30|NA|TRBJ2-5|few
CAWSEGVRGYQETQYF
TGTGCCTGGAGTGAAGGCGTGAGGGGGTACCAAGAGACCCAGTACTTC
>TRBV3-1/TRBV3-2|NA|TRBJ1-2|NA
CASTLGAGVRKNGYTF
TGTGCCAGCACCCTAGGGGCTGGGGTCAGGAAAAATGGCTACACCTTC
>TRBV14|TRBD1|TRBJ1-1|NA
CASSQLTGGLTEAFF
TGTGCCAGCAGCCAGCTAACAGGGGGCCTCACTGAAGCTTTCTTT
>TRBV6-6|TRBD1|TRBJ1-2|NA
CASSSGQDYGYTF
TGTGCCAGCAGCTCCGGACAGGACTATGGCTACACCTTC
>TRBV7-2|NA|TRBJ1-2|NA
CASRLGSWAYGYTF
TGTGCCAGCAGATTGGGGAGTTGGGCCTATGGCTACACCTTC
>TRBV6-5|TRBD1|TRBJ2-7|once
CASSYAGQGSYEQYF
TGTGCCAGCAGTTACGCGGGACAGGGTTCCTACGAGCAGTACTTC
>TRBV6-6|NA|TRBJ1-1|NA
CASSYSSQVAEAFF
TGTGCCAGCAGTTACTCTAGTCAGGTGGCTGAAGCTTTCTTT
>TRBV7-2|TRBD2|TRBJ2-5|NA
CASSPTGGPETQYF
TGTGCCAGCAGCCCTACGGGAGGGCCAGAGACCCAGTACTTC
>TRBV5-6|NA|TRBJ2-7|NA
CASSKGVPSYEQYF
TGTGCCAGCAGCAAGGGGGTCCCTTCCTACGAGCAGTACTTC